This T cell receptor beta chain was sequenced in a study of CD8 T cells in Susac syndrome. The CDR3 is made up of 17 amino acids. Germline CDR1 SGHRS, CDR2 YFSETQ. The trim removed 0 bases at V and 8 bases at J, leaving 13 bases unmatched. The RNA input was about 0.45 to 1 ug, and it was reverse transcribed with random hexamers. The TCR beta CDR3 was amplified by immunoSEQ multiplex PCR across 54 Vbeta, 13 Jbeta. Each CDR3 protein is one row after TCRdb ran MiXCR on the immunoSEQ multiplex PCR reads. The sample holds 400,000 or so distinct CDR3 sequences; around 83% are singletons and the top ten take under 0.15%. Sequencing of TCR beta was undertaken in CD8+ and CD4+ T cells derived from blood.

Sequencing was performed on CD8+ T cells from PBMCs. V usage is TRBV5-1 and J usage is TRBJ2-1, with TRBD2 matching 8 bases. This TCR derives from a human donor with multiple sclerosis. CDR3 coding DNA: TGCGCCAGCAGCTTGGGGGTGAGCGGGAGAGGTGGGCATGAGCAGTTCTTC. Amino acids: CASSLGVSGRGGHEQFF.